Presented here are 13 T cell receptor beta chains from one specimen sequenced in a study of beta chain features in type 1 diabetes. What was sequenced were expressed TCRB transcripts, since all of the isolated RNA had been reverse transcribed. Measured with immunoSEQ multiplex PCR; TCRdb has only the in-frame clones, and not every one. The table records under 200,000 clones, approximately 9.1% of them present only once. The source material was central memory CD4+ T cells from blood. These receptors were taken from a woman under 30 in good health.

This clone has a count of ten or more. The V call is TRBV7-2, the J call TRBJ1-2, with 10 positions matching TRBD1. Germline CDR1 is SGHTA and CDR2 is FQGNSA. With V trimmed by 0 bases and J by 5 bases, 3 bases remained unmatched. The CDR3 runs 15 residues. CDR3 bases: TGTGCCAGCAGCTTAGCCCCGGGACAGGGGTATGGCTACACCTTC. It encodes CASSLAPGQGYGYTF.

V is TRBV11-1 and J is TRBJ2-1; TRBD2 aligns across 8 bases. Trimming removed 1 base from V and 4 bases from J; junction bases left unmatched: 3. The CDR3 extends over 15 amino acids. Germline CDR1 and CDR2: SGHAT and FQDESV (reference sequence). The CDR3 DNA reads as TGTGCCAGCAGCTTAGAGGCTAGCGGGTACAATGAGCAGTTCTTC. This translates into CASSLEASGYNEQFF.

The DNA of the CDR3 is TGCAGCGCGTTGGGGGGAAAGAGGACTGAAGCTTTCTTT. Protein sequence: CSALGGKRTEAFF. V usage is TRBV29-1 and J usage is TRBJ1-1; TRBD1 is a possible D gene (5 bases). V was shortened by 7 bases and J by 5 bases, with 17 bases between the two germline ends. Germline lookup yields CDR1 SQVTM and CDR2 ANQGSEA. CDR3 length: 13 amino acids.

This clone was found a few times. The chain carries TRBV11-2 and TRBJ2-7, with TRBD2 matching 7 bases. The CDR3 extends over 12 amino acids. The V segment lost 11 bases and the J segment 5 bases; nucleotides outside the gene matches: 9. Germline V CDR1 and CDR2: SGHAT, FQNNGV. CDR3: CASGRGTHEQYF. In nucleotides, the CDR3 is TGTGCCTCGGGGAGGGGAACACACGAGCAGTACTTC.

This clone came up a few times. V and J are TRBV6-1 and TRBJ1-1, with D maybe TRBD1 (5 bases). Germline V lookup: CDR1 MNHNS, CDR2 SASEGT. V lost 10 bases and J 4 bases, leaving 13 bases between the germline ends. The CDR3 consists of 12 residues. CDR3 amino acids: CAINRPGTEAFF. In DNA, the CDR3 is TGTGCCATTAACAGGCCCGGCACTGAAGCTTTCTTT.

The rearrangement links TRBV11-2 to TRBJ1-5; D might be TRBD1 (6 bases). Per the germline V gene, CDR1 is SGHAT and CDR2 is FQNNGV. V was shortened by 0 bases and J by 4 bases, with 10 bases between the two germline ends. The CDR3 sequence is 15 residues long. CDR3 sequence: CASSLDGQYNQPQHF. In DNA, the CDR3 is TGTGCCAGCAGCTTAGATGGACAGTATAATCAGCCCCAGCATTTT.

The table lists this clone with a few counts. The chain recombines TRBV21-1 with TRBJ2-4; TRBD1 was called by the table and not checked on the DNA. TRBV21-1 counts as a pseudogene. The CDR3 is 16 amino acids. CDR3 loop: CASSKVRGSAKNIQYF. The DNA of the CDR3 is TGTGCCAGCAGCAAAGTCAGGGGGTCAGCCAAAAACATTCAGTACTTC.

This chain joins TRBV5-1 and TRBJ2-7, with 9 bases matching TRBD2. J lost 6 bases, V lost 0 bases, and 7 bases had no gene match. The CDR3 has 15 residues. CDR1 is SGHRS and CDR2 is YFSETQ in the germline V gene. CDR3 residues: CASSLVDSGRLEQYF. CDR3 nucleotides: TGCGCCAGCAGCTTGGTAGATAGCGGGAGACTCGAGCAGTACTTC. Based on the CDR3 plus reference TRBV5-1 and TRBJ2-7, the full variable domain is KAGVTQTPRYLIKTRGQQVTLSCSPISGHRSVSWYQQTPGQGLQFLFEYFSETQRNKGNFPGRFSGRQFSNSRSEMNVSTLELGDSALYLCASSLVDSGRLEQYFGPGTRLTVT.

The sample holds a few counts of this clone. The gene calls are TRBV18 and TRBJ2-2; a weak D match, TRBD2 (6 bases). The germline V gene has CDR1 KGHSH and CDR2 LQKENI. The V gene lost 3 bases and the J gene lost 6 bases, with 17 bases spanning the gap. The CDR3 is made up of 16 amino acids. The CDR3 DNA is TGTGCCAGCTCACCCGACCGGGCGGGGACTGCCGGGGAGCTGTTTTTT. Residues: CASSPDRAGTAGELFF.

This clone was counted between two and nine times. The gene calls are TRBV25-1 and TRBJ1-2; no firm D call. V was pared by 2 bases and J by 6 bases, with 16 bases between. Germline CDR1 reads MGHDK; CDR2 reads SYGVNS. CDR3 size: 15 residues. CDR3 DNA sequence: TGTGCCAGCAGTGAAATGCGGAGTAACGAAAATGGCTACACCTTC. Residues: CASSEMRSNENGYTF.

This clone was counted between two and nine times. The CDR3 coding sequence is TGTGCCAGCTCACGCAAGTCGGGACAGGGGAAGAAGACAGATACGCAGTATTTT. Residues: CASSRKSGQGKKTDTQYF. The chain combines TRBV18 with TRBJ2-3; 10 bases align to TRBD1. Germline V gene lookup returns CDR1 KGHSH and CDR2 LQKENI. CDR3 size: 18 residues. The ends lost 4 bases at V and 3 bases at J; junction bases unmatched: 13.

This clone was picked up a small number of times. The chain combines TRBV5-1 with TRBJ1-2; 7 nucleotides agree with TRBD1. Germline assignment: CDR1 SGHRS and CDR2 YFSETQ. V was clipped by 0 bases and J by 1 base; unmatched bases: 3. CDR3 length equals 15 residues. Written as DNA, the CDR3 is TGCGCCAGCAGCTTGGATCCAGGGGGTAACTATGGCTACACCTTC. This codes for CASSLDPGGNYGYTF.

This clone was seen more than once but under ten times. The chain is built from TRBV29-1 and TRBJ2-5, with 11 positions matching TRBD1. Germline CDR1 reads SQVTM; CDR2 reads ANQGSEA. CDR3 length: 13 residues. V was pared by 6 bases and J by 5 bases, with 5 bases of the junction left unmatched. The CDR3 sequence is CSVRTGGEETQYF. The CDR3 DNA follows: TGCAGCGTCAGGACAGGGGGCGAGGAGACCCAGTACTTC.